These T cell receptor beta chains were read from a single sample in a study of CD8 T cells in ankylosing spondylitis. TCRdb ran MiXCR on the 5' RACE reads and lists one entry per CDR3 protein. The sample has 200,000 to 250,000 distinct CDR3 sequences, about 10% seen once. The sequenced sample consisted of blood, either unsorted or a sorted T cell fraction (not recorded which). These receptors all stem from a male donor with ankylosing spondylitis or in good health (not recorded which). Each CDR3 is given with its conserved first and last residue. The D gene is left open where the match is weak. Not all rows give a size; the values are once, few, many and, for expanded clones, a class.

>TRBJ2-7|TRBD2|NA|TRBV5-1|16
TGCGCCAGCAGCTTGGATGTAGCGGGGGACCTTAACGAGCAGTACTTC
CASSLDVAGDLNEQYF
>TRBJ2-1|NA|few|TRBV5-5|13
TGTGCCAGCAGCCCGACCCTACGGGGTGAGCAGTTCTTC
CASSPTLRGEQFF
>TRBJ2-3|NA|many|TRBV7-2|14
TGTGCCAGCAGCTTAGCCCCCAACACAGATACGCAGTATTTT
CASSLAPNTDTQYF
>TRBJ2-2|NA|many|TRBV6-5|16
TGTGCCAGCAGCCCCCTCGGGGTACCGAACACCGGGGAGCTGTTTTTT
CASSPLGVPNTGELFF
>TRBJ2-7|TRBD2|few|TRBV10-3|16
TGTGCCATCAGTTACTCTAGCGGGGGGTACTCCTACGAGCAGTACTTC
CAISYSSGGYSYEQYF
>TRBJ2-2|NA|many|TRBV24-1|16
TGTGCCACCAGTGAAACAGGCCCCTGGGGCACCGGGGAGCTGTTTTTT
CATSETGPWGTGELFF
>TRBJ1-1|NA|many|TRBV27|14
TGTGCCAGCAGTTTGACGATAGGGCGCACTGAAGCTTTCTTT
CASSLTIGRTEAFF
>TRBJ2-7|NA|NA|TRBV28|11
TGTGCCAGCAGTTTTAGGAACGAGCAGTACTTC
CASSFRNEQYF
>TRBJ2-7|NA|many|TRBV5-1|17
TGCGCCAGCAGCTTGAACCGGATCAGATATCAAACCTACGAGCAGTACTTC
CASSLNRIRYQTYEQYF
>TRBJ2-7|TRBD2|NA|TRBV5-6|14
TGTGCCAGCAGCTTGGGCGGGGGGTTTTACGAGCAGTACTTC
CASSLGGGFYEQYF
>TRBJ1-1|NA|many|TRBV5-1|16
TGCGCCAGCAGCTTGGTGGGTCCAGGATGGAACACTGAAGCTTTCTTT
CASSLVGPGWNTEAFF
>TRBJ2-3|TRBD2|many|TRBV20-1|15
TGCAGTGCTCCCAGCGGGGGGGTTAGCACAGATACGCAGTATTTT
CSAPSGGVSTDTQYF
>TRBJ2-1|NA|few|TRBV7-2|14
TGTGCCAGCAGCCTCCGACTAGGCGCGGGCGAGCAGTTCTTC
CASSLRLGAGEQFF
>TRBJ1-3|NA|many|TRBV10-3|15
TGTGCCATCAGTGACCCTGGGGACGCTGGAAACACCATATATTTT
CAISDPGDAGNTIYF
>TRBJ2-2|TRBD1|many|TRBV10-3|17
TGTGCCATCAGTGAGTTCCGACAGGGGGCTAGCACCGGGGAGCTGTTTTTT
CAISEFRQGASTGELFF
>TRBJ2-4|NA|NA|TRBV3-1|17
TGTGCCTGCTCCCACGGTGTCCCTTTAGCGGCCAAAAACATTCAGTACTTC
CACSHGVPLAAKNIQYF
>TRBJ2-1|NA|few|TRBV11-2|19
TGTGCCAGCAGCTCTGACCCAAGGGGACTCCCTAGCTCCTACAATGAGCAGTTCTTC
CASSSDPRGLPSSYNEQFF
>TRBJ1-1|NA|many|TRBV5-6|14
TGTGCCAGCAGCTTGGGGATGATGAACACTGAAGCTTTCTTT
CASSLGMMNTEAFF